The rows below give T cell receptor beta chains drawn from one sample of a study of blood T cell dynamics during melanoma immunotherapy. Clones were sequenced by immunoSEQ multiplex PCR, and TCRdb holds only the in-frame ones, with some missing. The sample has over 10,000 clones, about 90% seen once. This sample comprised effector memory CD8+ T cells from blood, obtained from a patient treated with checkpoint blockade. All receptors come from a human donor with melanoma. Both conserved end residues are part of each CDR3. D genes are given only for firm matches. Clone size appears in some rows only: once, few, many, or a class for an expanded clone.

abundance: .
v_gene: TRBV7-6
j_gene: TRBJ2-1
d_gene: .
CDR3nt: TGTGCCAGCAGCTTAACCCCCACCCGGCTTCCCTCCTACAATGAGCAGTTCTTC
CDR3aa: CASSLTPTRLPSYNEQFF

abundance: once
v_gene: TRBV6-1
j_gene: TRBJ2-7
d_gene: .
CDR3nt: TGTGCCAGCAGTCAGGGGTTCGACGGGAGCTACGAGCAGTACTTC
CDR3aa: CASSQGFDGSYEQYF

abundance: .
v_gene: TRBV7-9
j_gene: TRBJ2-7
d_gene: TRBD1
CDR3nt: TGTGCCAGCAGCTTAGTCGGACAGGGCGAAGCCTACGAGCAGTACTTC
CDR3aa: CASSLVGQGEAYEQYF

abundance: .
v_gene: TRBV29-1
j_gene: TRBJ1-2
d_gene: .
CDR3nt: TGCAGCGTTGGGCACTACAAACAGGGAATGGGCTATGGCTACACCTTC
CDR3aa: CSVGHYKQGMGYGYTF

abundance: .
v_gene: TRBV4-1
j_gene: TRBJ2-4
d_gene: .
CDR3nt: TGCGCCAGCAGCCAAGGGGAGGACATTCAGTACTTC
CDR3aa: CASSQGEDIQYF

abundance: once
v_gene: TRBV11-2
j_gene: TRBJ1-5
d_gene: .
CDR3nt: TGTGCCAGCAGCCCCCATTTCGGTTTAGAGACTAATCAGCCCCAGCATTTT
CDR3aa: CASSPHFGLETNQPQHF

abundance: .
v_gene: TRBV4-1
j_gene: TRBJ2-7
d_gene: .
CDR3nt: TGCGCCAGCAGCCAAGATCGCGGGGCCTACGAGCAGTACTTC
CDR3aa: CASSQDRGAYEQYF

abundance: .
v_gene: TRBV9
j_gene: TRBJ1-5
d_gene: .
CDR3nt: TGTGCCAGCAGCGAGGGGAGTAGCAATCAGCCCCAGCATTTT
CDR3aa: CASSEGSSNQPQHF

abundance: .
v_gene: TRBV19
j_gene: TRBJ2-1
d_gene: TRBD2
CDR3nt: TGTGCCAGTAGTATAGCGCTAGCGGGTAATGAGCAGTTCTTC
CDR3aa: CASSIALAGNEQFF

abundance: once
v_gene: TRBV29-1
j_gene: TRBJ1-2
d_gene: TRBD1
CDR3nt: TGCAGCGTTGTCTCCGGACAGGGAAATGGCTACACCTTC
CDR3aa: CSVVSGQGNGYTF

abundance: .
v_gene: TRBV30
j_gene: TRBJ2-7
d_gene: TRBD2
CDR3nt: TGTGCCTGGAGTGTTGGTAGCGGGAGAGTCGAGCAGTACTTC
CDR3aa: CAWSVGSGRVEQYF

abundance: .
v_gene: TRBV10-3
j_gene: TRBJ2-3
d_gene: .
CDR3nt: TGTGCCATCAGTGAACAGGGCGGAAGCACAGATACGCAGTATTTT
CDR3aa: CAISEQGGSTDTQYF

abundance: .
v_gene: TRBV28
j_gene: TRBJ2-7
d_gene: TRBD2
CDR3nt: TGTGCCAGCAGTTTACGGACTAGCGGAACCTACGAGCAGTACTTC
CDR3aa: CASSLRTSGTYEQYF

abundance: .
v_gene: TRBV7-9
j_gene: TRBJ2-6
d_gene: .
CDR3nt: TGTGCCAGCAGCGCCCGGGACATCGACGTCTCTGGGGCCAACGTCCTGACTTTC
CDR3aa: CASSARDIDVSGANVLTF

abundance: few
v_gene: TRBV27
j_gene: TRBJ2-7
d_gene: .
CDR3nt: TGTGCCAGCAGCCCAGGGGATGTCTACGAGCAGTACTTC
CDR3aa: CASSPGDVYEQYF

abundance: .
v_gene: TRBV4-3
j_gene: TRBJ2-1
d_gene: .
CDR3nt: TGCGCCAGCAGCCAAGATTGGTACAATGAGCAGTTCTTC
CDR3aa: CASSQDWYNEQFF

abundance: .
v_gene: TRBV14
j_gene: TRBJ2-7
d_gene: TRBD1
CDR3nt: TGTGCCAGCAGCCCGGGACAGGGGTGGTACGAGCAGTACTTC
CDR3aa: CASSPGQGWYEQYF

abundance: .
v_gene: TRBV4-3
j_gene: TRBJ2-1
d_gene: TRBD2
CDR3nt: TGCGCCAGCAGCCAAGGGTTACGGACTAGCGGGACGAATGAGCAGTTCTTC
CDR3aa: CASSQGLRTSGTNEQFF

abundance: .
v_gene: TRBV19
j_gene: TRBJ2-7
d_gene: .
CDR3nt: TGTGCCAGTAGTATTATGACGGGATGGTACGAGCAGTACTTC
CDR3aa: CASSIMTGWYEQYF

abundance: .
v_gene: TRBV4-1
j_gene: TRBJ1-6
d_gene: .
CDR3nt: TGCGCCAGCAGTCCCCCTGGGGAGTCACCCCTCCACTTT
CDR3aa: CASSPPGESPLHF

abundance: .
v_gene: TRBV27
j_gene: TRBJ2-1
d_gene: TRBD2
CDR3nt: TGTGCCAGCAGTTTTGTTTGGCGGGAGGGCTGGGATGAGCAGTTCTTC
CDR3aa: CASSFVWREGWDEQFF

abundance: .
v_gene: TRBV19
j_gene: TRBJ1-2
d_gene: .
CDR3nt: TGTGCCAGTAGTTTTCCGGGGCCTGGCGGCTACACCTTC
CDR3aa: CASSFPGPGGYTF